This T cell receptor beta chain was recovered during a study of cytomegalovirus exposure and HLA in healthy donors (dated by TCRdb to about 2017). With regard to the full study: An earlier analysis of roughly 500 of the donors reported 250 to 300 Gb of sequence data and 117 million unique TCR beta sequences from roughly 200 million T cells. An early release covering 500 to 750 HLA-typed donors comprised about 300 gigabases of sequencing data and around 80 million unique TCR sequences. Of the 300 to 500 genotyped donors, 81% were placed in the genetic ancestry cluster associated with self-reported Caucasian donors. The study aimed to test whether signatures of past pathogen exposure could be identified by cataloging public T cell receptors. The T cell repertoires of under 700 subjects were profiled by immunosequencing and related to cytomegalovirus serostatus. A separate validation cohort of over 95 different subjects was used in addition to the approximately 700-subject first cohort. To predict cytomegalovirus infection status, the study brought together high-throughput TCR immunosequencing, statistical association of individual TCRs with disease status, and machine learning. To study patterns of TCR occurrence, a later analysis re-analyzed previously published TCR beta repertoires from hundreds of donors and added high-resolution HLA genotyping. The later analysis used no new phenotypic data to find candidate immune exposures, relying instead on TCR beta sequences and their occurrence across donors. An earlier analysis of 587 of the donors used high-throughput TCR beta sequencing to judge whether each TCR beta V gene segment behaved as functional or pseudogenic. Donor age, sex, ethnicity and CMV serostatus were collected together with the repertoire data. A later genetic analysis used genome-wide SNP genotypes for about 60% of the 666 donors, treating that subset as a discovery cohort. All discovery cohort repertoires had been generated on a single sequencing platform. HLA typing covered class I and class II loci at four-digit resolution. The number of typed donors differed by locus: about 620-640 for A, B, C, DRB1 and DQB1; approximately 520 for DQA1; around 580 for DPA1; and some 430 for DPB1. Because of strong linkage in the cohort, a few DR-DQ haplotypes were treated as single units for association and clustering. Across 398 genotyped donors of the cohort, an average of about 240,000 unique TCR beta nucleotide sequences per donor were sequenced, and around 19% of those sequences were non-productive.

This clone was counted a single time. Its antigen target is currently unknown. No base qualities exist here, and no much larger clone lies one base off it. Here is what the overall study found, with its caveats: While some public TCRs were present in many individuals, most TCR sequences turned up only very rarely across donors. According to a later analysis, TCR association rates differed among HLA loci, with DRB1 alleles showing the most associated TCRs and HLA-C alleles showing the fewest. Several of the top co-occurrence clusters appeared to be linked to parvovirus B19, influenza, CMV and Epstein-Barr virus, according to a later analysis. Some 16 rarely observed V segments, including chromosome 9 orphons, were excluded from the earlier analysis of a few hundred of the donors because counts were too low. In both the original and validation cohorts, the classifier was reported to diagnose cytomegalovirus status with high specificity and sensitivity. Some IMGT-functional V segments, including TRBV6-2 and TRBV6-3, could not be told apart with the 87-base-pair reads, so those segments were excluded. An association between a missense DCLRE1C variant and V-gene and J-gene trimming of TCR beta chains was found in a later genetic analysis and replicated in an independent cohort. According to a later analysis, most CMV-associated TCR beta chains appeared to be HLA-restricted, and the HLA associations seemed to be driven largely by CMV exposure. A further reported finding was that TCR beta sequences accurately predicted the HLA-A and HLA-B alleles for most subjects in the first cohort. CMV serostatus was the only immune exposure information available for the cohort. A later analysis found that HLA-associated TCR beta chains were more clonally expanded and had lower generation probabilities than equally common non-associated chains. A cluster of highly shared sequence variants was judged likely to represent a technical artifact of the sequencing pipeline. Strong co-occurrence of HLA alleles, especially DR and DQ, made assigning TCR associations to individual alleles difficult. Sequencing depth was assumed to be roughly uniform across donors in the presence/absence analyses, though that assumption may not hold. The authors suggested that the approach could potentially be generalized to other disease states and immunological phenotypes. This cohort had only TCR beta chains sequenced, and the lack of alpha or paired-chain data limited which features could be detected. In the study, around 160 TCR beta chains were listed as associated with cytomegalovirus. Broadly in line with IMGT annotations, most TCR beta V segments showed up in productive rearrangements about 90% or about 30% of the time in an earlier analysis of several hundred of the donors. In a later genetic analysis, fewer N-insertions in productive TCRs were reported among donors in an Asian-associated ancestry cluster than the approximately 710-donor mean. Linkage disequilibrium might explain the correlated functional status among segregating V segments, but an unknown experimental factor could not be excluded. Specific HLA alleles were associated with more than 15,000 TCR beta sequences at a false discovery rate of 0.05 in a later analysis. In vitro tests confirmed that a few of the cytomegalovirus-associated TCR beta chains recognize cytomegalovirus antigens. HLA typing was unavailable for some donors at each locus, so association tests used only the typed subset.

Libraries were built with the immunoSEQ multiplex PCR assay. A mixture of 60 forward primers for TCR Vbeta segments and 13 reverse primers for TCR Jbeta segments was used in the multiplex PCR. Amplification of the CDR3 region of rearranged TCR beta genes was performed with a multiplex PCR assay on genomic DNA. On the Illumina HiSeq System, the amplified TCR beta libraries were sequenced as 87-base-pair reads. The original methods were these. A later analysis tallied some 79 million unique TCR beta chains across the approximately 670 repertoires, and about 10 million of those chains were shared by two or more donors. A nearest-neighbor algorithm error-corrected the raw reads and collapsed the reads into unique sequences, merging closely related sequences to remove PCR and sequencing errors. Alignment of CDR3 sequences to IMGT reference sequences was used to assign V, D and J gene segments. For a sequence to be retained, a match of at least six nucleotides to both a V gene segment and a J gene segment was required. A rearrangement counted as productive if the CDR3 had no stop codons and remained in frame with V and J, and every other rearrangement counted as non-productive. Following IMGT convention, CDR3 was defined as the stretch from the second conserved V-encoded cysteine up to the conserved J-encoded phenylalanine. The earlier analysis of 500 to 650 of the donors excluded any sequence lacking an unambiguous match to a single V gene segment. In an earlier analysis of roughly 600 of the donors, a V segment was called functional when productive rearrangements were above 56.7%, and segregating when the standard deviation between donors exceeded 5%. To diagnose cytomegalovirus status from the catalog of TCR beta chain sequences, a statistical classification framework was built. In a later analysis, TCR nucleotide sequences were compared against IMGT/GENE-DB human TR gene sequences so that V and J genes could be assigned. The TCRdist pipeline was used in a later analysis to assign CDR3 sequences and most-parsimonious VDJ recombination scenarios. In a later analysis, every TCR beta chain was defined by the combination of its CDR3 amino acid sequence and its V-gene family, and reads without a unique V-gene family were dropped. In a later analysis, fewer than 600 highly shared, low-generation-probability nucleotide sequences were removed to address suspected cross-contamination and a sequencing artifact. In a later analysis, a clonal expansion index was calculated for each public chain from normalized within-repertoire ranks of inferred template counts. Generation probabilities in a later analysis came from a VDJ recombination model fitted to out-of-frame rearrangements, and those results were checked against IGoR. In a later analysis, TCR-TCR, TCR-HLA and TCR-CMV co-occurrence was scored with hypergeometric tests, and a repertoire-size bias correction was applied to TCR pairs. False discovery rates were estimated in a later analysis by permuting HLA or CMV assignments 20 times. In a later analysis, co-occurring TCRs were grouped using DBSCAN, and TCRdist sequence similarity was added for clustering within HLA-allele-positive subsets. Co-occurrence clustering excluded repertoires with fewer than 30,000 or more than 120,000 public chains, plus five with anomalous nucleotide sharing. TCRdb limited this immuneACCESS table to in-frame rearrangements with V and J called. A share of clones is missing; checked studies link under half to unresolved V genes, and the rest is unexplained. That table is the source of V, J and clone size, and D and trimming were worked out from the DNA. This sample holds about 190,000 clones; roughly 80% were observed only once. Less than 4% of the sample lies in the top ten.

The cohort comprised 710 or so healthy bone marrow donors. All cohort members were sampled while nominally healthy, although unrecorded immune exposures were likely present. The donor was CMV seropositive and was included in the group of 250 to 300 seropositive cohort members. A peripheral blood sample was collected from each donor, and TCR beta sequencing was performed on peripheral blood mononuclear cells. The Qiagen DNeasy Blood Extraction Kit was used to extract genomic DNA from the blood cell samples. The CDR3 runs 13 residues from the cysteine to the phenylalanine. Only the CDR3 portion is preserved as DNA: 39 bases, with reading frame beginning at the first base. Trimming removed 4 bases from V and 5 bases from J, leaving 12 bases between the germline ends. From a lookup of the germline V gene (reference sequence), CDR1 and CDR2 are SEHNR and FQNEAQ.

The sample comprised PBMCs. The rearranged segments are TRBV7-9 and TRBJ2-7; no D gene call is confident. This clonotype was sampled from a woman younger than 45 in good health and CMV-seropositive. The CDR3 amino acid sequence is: CASSSALSHEQYF. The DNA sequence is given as TGTGCCAGCAGCTCAGCCCTTAGCCACGAGCAGTACTTC.